This T cell receptor beta chain was retrieved from a study of T-cell reconstitution after alpha-beta-depleted transplantation in children. Unique molecular identifiers were incorporated when the TCRbeta library was constructed. TCRdb re-analysed the PCR reads in MiXCR, keeping a single row per CDR3 protein. The sample carries more than 400,000 distinct CDR3 sequences, 43% recorded once. Regarding the study as a whole: Surviving recipient T cells and thymic progenitors underlay high day-60 TCRbeta diversity in some patients. Several hundred rapidly expanded clones from non-depleted graft cells reportedly supplied alpha-beta T cells about two months post-transplant. At the one-year point after transplant, T-cell counts and TCRbeta diversity were found to come mostly from T cells that had been newly produced.

Details on this clonotype: Its antigen is as yet unknown.

V gave up 7 bases and J gave up 4 bases; unmatched junction bases: 5. Germline lookup yields CDR1 SEHNR and CDR2 FQNEAQ (reference sequence). The CDR3 has 16 residues. The starting material was PBMCs, obtained before TCRalphabeta/CD19-depleted stem cell transplant. This TCR was recovered from a girl aged 2-10 years with aplastic anemia, due to receive a stem cell transplant. The rearrangement uses TRBV7-9 and TRBJ2-2, with 14 bases lining up with TRBD2. The CDR3 is CASTKTSGGATGELFF. The DNA for the CDR3 is TGTGCCAGCACCAAGACTAGCGGGGGGGCCACCGGGGAGCTGTTTTTT.